This T cell receptor (beta chain) was found in a study of response to subunit inactivated influenza vaccine. V lost 3 bases to trimming and J lost 5 bases; unmatched junction nucleotides: 9. This CDR3 has 16 amino acids. Germline V CDR1 and CDR2: KGHDR, SFDVKD. Whole-study findings and limits: The authors offered the suggestion that each seasonal influenza vaccination recruits few new T cells.

TCRdb fed the RT-PCR reads into MiXCR, producing one record per CDR3 protein. Altogether 500,000 or so distinct CDR3 sequences are present, 15% to 20% being singletons, with the ten largest covering 2.5% to 3.5%. For this clonotype: No antigen is known for it.

Sequenced here: CD4+ T cells sorted from PBMCs, sampled roughly 24 months after vaccination. The chain employs TRBV24-1 and TRBJ2-5; 9 bases are a match to TRBD2. The receptor was isolated from a man aged 50 to 69 who received an inactivated influenza vaccine. The DNA for the CDR3 is TGTGCCACCAGTGATGGGTCCAGGACTAGCGTGGAGACCCAGTACTTC. Translated, it gives CATSDGSRTSVETQYF.